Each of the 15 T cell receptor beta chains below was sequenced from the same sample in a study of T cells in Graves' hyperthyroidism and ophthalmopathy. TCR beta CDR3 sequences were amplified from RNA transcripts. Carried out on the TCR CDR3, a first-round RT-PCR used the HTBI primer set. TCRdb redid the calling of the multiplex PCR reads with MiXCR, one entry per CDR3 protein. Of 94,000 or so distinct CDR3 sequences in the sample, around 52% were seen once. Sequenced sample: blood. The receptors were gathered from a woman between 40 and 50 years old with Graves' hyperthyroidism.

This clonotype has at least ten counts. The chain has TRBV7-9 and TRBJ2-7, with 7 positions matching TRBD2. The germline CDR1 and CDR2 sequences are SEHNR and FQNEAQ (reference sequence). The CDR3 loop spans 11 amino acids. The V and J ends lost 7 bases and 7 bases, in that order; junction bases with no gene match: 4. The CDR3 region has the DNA TGTGCCAGCACCGAAGCGGGAGAGCAGTACTTC. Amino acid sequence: CASTEAGEQYF.

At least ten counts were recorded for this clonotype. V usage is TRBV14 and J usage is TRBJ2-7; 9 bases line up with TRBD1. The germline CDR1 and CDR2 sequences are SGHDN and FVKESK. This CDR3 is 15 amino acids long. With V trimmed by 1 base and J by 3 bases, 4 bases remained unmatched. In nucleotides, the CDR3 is TGTGCCAGCAGCCAAGGACAGGGGGACTACTACGAGCAGTACTTC. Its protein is CASSQGQGDYYEQYF.

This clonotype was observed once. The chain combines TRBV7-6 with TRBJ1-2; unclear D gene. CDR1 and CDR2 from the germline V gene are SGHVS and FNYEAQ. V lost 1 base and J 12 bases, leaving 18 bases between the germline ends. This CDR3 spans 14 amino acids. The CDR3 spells CASSLGGGQSGNTF. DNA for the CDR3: TGTGCCAGCAGCTTAGGGGGAGGCCAATCTGGAAACACCTTC.

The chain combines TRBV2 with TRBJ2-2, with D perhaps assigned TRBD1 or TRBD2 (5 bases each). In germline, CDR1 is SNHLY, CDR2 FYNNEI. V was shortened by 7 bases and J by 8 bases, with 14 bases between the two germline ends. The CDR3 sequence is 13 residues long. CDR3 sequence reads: CASKGTWVGELFF. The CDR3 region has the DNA TGTGCCAGCAAGGGGACGTGGGTGGGGGAGCTGTTTTTT.

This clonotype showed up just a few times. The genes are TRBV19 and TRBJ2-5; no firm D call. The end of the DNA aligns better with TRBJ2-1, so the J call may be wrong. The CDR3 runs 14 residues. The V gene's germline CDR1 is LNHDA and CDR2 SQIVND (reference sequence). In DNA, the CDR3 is TGTGCCAGTACTCTGACGGCAGCCTACAATGAGCAGTTCTTC. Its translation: CASTLTAAYNEQFF.

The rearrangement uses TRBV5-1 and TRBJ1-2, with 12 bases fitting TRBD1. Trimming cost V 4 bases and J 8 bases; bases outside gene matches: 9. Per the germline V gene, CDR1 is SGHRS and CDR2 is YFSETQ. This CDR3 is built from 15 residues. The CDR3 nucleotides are TGCGCCAGCAGCGCCCCCGGGACAGGGGGCCGGGGCTACACCTTC. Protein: CASSAPGTGGRGYTF.

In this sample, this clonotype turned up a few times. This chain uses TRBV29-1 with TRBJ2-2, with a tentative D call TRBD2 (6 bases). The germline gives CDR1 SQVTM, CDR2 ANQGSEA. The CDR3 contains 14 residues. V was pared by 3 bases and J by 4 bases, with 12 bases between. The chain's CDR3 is CSVDGTATTGELFF. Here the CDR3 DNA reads TGCAGCGTTGACGGGACTGCCACCACCGGGGAGCTGTTTTTT.

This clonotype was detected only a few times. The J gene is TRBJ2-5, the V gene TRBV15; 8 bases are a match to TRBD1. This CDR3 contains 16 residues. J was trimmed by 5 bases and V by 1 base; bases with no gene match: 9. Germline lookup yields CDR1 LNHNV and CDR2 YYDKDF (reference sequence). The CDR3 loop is CATSRAPDRAGETQYF. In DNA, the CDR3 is TGTGCCACCAGCAGAGCCCCGGACAGGGCGGGGGAGACCCAGTACTTC.

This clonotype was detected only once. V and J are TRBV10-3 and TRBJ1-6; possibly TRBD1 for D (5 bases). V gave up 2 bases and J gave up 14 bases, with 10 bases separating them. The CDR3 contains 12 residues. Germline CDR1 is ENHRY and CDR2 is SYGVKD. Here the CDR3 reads CAISEGGGTLHF. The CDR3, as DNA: TGTGCCATCAGTGAGGGGGGGGGAACCCTCCACTTT.

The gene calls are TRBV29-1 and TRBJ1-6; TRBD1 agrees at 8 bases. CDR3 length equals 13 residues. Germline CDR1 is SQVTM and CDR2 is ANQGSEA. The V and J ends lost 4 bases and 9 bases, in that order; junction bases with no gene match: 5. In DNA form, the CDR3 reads TGCAGCGTTGCGGACAGGGAGGGTTCACCCCTCCACTTT. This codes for CSVADREGSPLHF.

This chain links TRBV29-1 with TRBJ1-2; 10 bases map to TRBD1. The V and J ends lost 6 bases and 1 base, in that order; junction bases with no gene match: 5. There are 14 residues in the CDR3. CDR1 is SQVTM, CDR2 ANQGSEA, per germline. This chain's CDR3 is CSVGQGTLNYGYTF. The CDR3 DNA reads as TGCAGCGTGGGACAGGGGACCCTTAACTATGGCTACACCTTC. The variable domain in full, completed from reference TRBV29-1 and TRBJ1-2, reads SAVISQKPSRDICQRGTSLTIQCQVDSQVTMMFWYRQQPGQSLTLIATANQGSEATYESGFVIDKFPISRPNLTFSTLTVSNMSPEDSSIYLCSVGQGTLNYGYTFGSGTRLTVV.

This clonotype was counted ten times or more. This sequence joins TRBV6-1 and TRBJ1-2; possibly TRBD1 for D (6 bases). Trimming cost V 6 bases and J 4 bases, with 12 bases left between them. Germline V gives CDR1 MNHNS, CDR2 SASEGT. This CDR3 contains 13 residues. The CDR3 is CASRATGSYGYTF. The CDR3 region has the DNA TGTGCCAGCAGGGCGACAGGCTCCTATGGCTACACCTTC.

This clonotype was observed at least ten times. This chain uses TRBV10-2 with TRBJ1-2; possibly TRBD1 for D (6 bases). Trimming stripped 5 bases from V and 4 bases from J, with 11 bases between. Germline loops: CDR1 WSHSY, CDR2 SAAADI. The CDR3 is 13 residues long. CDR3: CASSPTTGYGYTF. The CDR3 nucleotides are TGCGCCAGCAGTCCCACGACAGGCTATGGCTACACCTTC.

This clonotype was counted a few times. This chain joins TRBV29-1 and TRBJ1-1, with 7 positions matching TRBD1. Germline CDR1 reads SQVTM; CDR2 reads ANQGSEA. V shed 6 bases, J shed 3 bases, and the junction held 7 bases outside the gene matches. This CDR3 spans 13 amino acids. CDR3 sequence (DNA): TGCAGCGTCGGACAGGATGGCTACACTGAAGCTTTCTTT. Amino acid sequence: CSVGQDGYTEAFF.

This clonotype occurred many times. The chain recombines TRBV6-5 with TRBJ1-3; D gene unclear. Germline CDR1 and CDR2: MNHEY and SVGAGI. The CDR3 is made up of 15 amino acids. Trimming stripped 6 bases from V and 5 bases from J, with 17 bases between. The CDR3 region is CASRPTGNGRNTIYF. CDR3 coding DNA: TGTGCCAGCAGGCCAACCGGGAACGGGAGAAACACCATATATTTT.